Listed below are T cell receptor beta chains from one sample, sequenced in a study of identical twins. TCRdb fed the 5' RACE reads into MiXCR, producing one record per CDR3 protein. The sample lists about 240,000 distinct CDR3 sequences; 7.5% were seen once. These data also formed part of another study, on yellow fever vaccine responses in identical twins.

The specimen was CD8+ T cells sorted from blood. Receptor source: a woman aged 18-29 years in good health. Both conserved end residues are part of each CDR3. A D gene is named only where the DNA matches it firmly. Part of the rows lack a size; the others show once, few, many or a class for expanded clones.

d_call cdr3_length clone_size j_call v_call cdr3_aa cdr3_nt
TRBD1 15 NA TRBJ2-7 TRBV9 CASSATGGPTYEQYF TGTGCCAGCAGCGCTACAGGGGGCCCCACCTACGAGCAGTACTTC
NA 12 many TRBJ2-7 TRBV2 CASRGGAYEQYF TGTGCCAGCAGGGGTGGGGCCTACGAGCAGTACTTC
NA 15 few TRBJ2-3 TRBV6-1 CASSLRATSTDTQYF TGTGCCAGCAGTCTCCGGGCCACTAGCACAGATACGCAGTATTTT
TRBD1 12 many TRBJ1-2 TRBV20-1 CSAFDRVDGYTF TGCAGTGCTTTCGACAGGGTGGATGGCTACACCTTC
TRBD1 15 NA TRBJ2-2 TRBV12-3/TRBV12-4 CASSSGTGNTGELFF TGTGCCAGCAGTTCCGGGACAGGGAACACCGGGGAGCTGTTTTTT
TRBD2 17 many TRBJ2-3 TRBV12-3/TRBV12-4 CASSSPLAGGSTDTQYF TGTGCCAGCAGTTCCCCCCTAGCGGGAGGTTCCACAGATACGCAGTATTTT
NA 15 NA TRBJ2-2 TRBV7-8 CASSSEHTNTGELFF TGTGCCAGCAGCTCCGAACATACGAACACCGGGGAGCTGTTTTTT
TRBD1 16 few TRBJ2-6 TRBV12-5 CASGMLLQGEANVLTF TGTGCTAGTGGAATGTTACTTCAGGGGGAGGCCAACGTCCTGACTTTC
NA 14 many TRBJ1-6 TRBV5-1 CASSTGHYNSPLHF TGCGCCAGCAGCACCGGACATTATAATTCACCCCTCCACTTT
TRBD1 15 NA TRBJ1-1 TRBV4-1 CASSQKGQINTEAFF TGCGCCAGCAGCCAAAAGGGACAGATAAACACTGAAGCTTTCTTT
NA 14 many TRBJ1-2 TRBV7-2 CASSRVTQYYGYTF TGTGCCAGCAGCCGAGTAACTCAGTACTATGGCTACACCTTC
TRBD2 14 many TRBJ2-1 TRBV7-9 CASSSGTSQREQFF TGTGCCAGCAGTTCCGGGACTAGCCAGCGGGAGCAGTTCTTC
NA 15 NA TRBJ2-5 TRBV28 CASSPGVRRGETQYF TGTGCCAGCAGCCCGGGGGTCCGTCGAGGGGAGACCCAGTACTTC
NA 16 few TRBJ2-1 TRBV3-1 CASSPSENILYNEQFF TGTGCCAGCAGCCCATCCGAGAACATTTTATACAATGAGCAGTTCTTC
NA 15 few TRBJ2-5 TRBV6-1 CASSPLLGSGETQYF TGTGCCAGCAGCCCCTTACTAGGGTCTGGGGAGACCCAGTACTTC
NA 13 few TRBJ2-1 TRBV5-1 CASSFEGNFEQFF TGCGCCAGCAGCTTTGAGGGGAATTTTGAGCAGTTCTTC
TRBD1 15 few TRBJ2-5 TRBV10-3 CAISALTGVQETQYF TGTGCCATCAGTGCCCTGACAGGGGTTCAAGAGACCCAGTACTTC
TRBD2 15 NA TRBJ2-7 TRBV14 CASSQGLADPYEQYF TGTGCCAGCAGCCAAGGGCTAGCGGACCCCTACGAGCAGTACTTC
NA 15 NA TRBJ2-1 TRBV28 CASSLPRTEGNEQFF TGTGCCAGCAGTTTACCGAGAACCGAGGGGAATGAGCAGTTCTTC
NA 15 many TRBJ2-1 TRBV12-3/TRBV12-4 CASSLGRVSYNEQFF TGTGCCAGCAGTCTGGGCAGGGTCTCCTACAATGAGCAGTTCTTC
NA 15 NA TRBJ2-7 TRBV7-9 CASSLDESPSYEQYF TGTGCCAGCAGCTTAGATGAGTCCCCCTCCTACGAGCAGTACTTC
NA 13 many TRBJ1-4 TRBV29-1 CSVEGRREEKLFF TGCAGCGTTGAAGGCAGGAGGGAGGAAAAACTGTTTTTT
NA 12 many TRBJ2-1 TRBV14 CASSQENGPQFF TGTGCCAGCAGCCAAGAGAATGGTCCACAGTTCTTC
NA 18 few TRBJ1-5 TRBV2 CASSEAGPAGLDNQPQHF TGTGCCAGCAGTGAAGCGGGGCCGGCGGGTTTGGACAATCAGCCCCAGCATTTT
TRBD2 15 many TRBJ2-3 TRBV7-8 CASSLQRGGTDTQYF TGTGCCAGCAGCTTACAGCGGGGGGGCACAGATACGCAGTATTTT
TRBD1 16 many TRBJ2-3 TRBV4-1 CASSPSSGGRTDTQYF TGCGCCAGCAGCCCCTCGTCAGGGGGCCGCACAGATACGCAGTATTTT